The clone carrying this TCR beta chain was counted a few times. The antigen is undetermined. The sample originates from a study of cytomegalovirus exposure and HLA in healthy donors. The CDR3 totals 15 residues. The V and J ends lost 5 bases and 8 bases, in that order; junction bases with no gene match: 13. Per the germline V gene, CDR1 is SGHVS and CDR2 is FQNEAQ. Broader study findings: Within an earlier analysis, most TCR beta V segments proved productive either about 90% or about 30% of the time. Usually a TCR sequence was rare, but some public TCRs were found in many donors. With DRB1 most and HLA-C fewest, TCR association rates differed between HLA loci in a later analysis.

The PCR made use of 60 Vbeta and 13 Jbeta primers. The table came from immunoSEQ multiplex PCR; TCRdb's copy has only in-frame clones and leaves some out. This table has around 110,000 clones, 60% to 80% appearing once. Sequencing was carried out using PBMCs. The rearrangement links TRBV7-8 to TRBJ2-3; 7 nucleotides align to TRBD2. The source is a female donor in good health and CMV-seronegative. The CDR3 loop reads CASSPEGGGRGTQYF. In nucleotides, the CDR3 is TGTGCCAGCAGCCCAGAAGGCGGAGGGAGGGGTACGCAGTATTTT. Complete variable domain (other parts from reference TRBV7-8 and TRBJ2-3): GAGVSQSPRYKVAKRGQDVALRCDPISGHVSLFWYQQALGQGPEFLTYFQNEAQLDKSGLPSDRFFAERPEGSVSTLKIQRTQQEDSAVYLCASSPEGGGRGTQYFGPGTRLTVL.